The 13 T cell receptor beta chains below were found in one sample sequenced in a study of Ad26.COV2.S vaccination and SARS-CoV-2 variants. Treatment: over 15 received Ad26.COV2.S at low or high dose, single or two shots; about 5 received placebo; per-sample allocation not given. Each sample was drawn 63 days after the first injection (of vaccine or placebo). Generated by immunoSEQ multiplex PCR, the TCRdb table keeps only in-frame clones and is missing some. This table has 500,000 or so clones, approximately 89% appearing once. Sequenced here: peripheral blood, sampled in a trial of Ad26.COV2.S vaccine versus placebo. These receptors were obtained from a person aged 18 to 65 who received the Ad26.COV2.S COVID-19 vaccine or a placebo.

DNA for the CDR3: TGTGCCAGCAGCGCTAATCGACAGGGGAACACCGGGGAGCTGTTTTTT. This translates into CASSANRQGNTGELFF. The rearrangement uses TRBV9 and TRBJ2-2, with 7 positions matching TRBD1. The CDR3 is 16 residues long. Unmatched junction bases numbered 6, after V lost 3 bases and J lost 1 base. Germline CDR1 reads SGDLS; CDR2 reads YYNGEE.

The rearrangement uses TRBV7-2 and TRBJ2-3; 11 nucleotides agree with TRBD2. J lost 5 bases, V lost 3 bases, and 4 bases had no gene match. This CDR3 spans 15 amino acids. In germline, CDR1 is SGHTA, CDR2 FQGNSA. CDR3 loop: CASSFSGGAEDTQYF. The CDR3 DNA is TGTGCCAGCAGCTTTAGCGGGGGGGCAGAAGATACGCAGTATTTT. The full variable domain, rest sourced from reference TRBV7-2 and TRBJ2-3, is GAGVSQSPSNKVTEKGKDVELRCDPISGHTALYWYRQSLGQGLEFLIYFQGNSAPDKSGLPSDRFSAERTGGSVSTLTIQRTQQEDSAVYLCASSFSGGAEDTQYFGPGTRLTVL.

The chain couples TRBV5-1 to TRBJ2-5; TRBD2 aligns across 15 bases. Germline-derived CDR1 and CDR2 are SGHRS and YFSETQ. CDR3 length: 18 residues. V was clipped by 4 bases and J by 5 bases; unmatched bases: 12. The DNA of the CDR3 is TGCGCCAGCAGCCGAGGACTAGCGGGAGGGCCGAGTGGGGAGACCCAGTACTTC. Translated, it gives CASSRGLAGGPSGETQYF.

Note on this clone: At one boundary the junction diverges from the germline segment, which might be a read error. Other nucleotide sequences from this sample produce the same CDR3. This chain joins TRBV7-2 and TRBJ1-1, with TRBD1 matching over 7 bases. The CDR3 has 14 residues. CDR1 is SGHTA, CDR2 FQGNSA, per germline. CDR3 amino acids: CASSLGTANTEAFF. Here the CDR3 DNA reads TGTGCCAGCAGTTTAGGGACAGCCAACACTGAAGCTTTCTTT.

The genes are TRBV3-1 (or the pseudogene TRBV3-2) and TRBJ2-1; possible D gene TRBD2, 5 bases. The ends were cut back, 0 bases at V and 8 bases at J, with 11 bases in the middle. The CDR3 extends over 14 amino acids. Germline CDR1 reads LGHDT; CDR2 reads YNNKEL (reference sequence). CDR3 protein: CASSQDLRAYEQFF. CDR3 in DNA: TGTGCCAGCAGCCAAGACCTGCGGGCATATGAGCAGTTCTTC.

V usage is TRBV6-5 and J usage is TRBJ2-2; TRBD2 might be the D (5 bases). The CDR3 is 14 residues long. V shed 7 bases and J shed 4 bases, with 13 bases lying between them. The germline CDR1 and CDR2 sequences are MNHEY and SVGAGI. The CDR3 bases are TGTGCCAGCATCCTACCGGCGGGCACCGGGGAGCTGTTTTTT. Its protein product is CASILPAGTGELFF.

The chain is built from TRBV5-5 and TRBJ1-6; 7 bases are a match to TRBD1. Germline CDR1 and CDR2: SGHKS and YYEKEE (reference sequence). There are 16 residues in the CDR3. J was trimmed by 7 bases and V by 4 bases; bases with no gene match: 11. DNA of the CDR3: TGTGCCAGCAGCAAGACAGGGTCTGGTCGGAATTCACCCCTCCACTTT. This encodes CASSKTGSGRNSPLHF. The full variable domain, completed using reference TRBV5-5 and TRBJ1-6, is DAGVTQSPTHLIKTRGQQVTLRCSPISGHKSVSWYQQVLGQGPQFIFQYYEKEERGRGNFPDRFSARQFPNYSSELNVNALLLGDSALYLCASSKTGSGRNSPLHFGNGTRLTVT.

The CDR3, as DNA: TGTGCCAGCTCACCAAAAGCGGACAGGATAAGGCAGCCCCAGCATTTT. Amino acid sequence: CASSPKADRIRQPQHF. V and J are TRBV18 and TRBJ1-5; 7 nucleotides agree with TRBD1. This CDR3 contains 16 residues. Trimming cost V 2 bases and J 7 bases; bases outside gene matches: 11. Per germline, CDR1 KGHSH and CDR2 LQKENI. Variable domain in full (rest from reference TRBV18 and TRBJ1-5): NAGVMQNPRHLVRRRGQEARLRCSPMKGHSHVYWYRQLPEEGLKFMVYLQKENIIDESGMPKERFSAEFPKEGPSILRIQQVVRGDSAAYFCASSPKADRIRQPQHFGDGTRLSIL.

The rearrangement uses TRBV19 and TRBJ2-1; TRBD2 might be the D (6 bases). V was shortened by 3 bases and J by 6 bases, with 12 bases between the two germline ends. There are 14 residues in the CDR3. Germline CDR1 reads LNHDA; CDR2 reads SQIVND (reference sequence). CDR3: CASSMEGGPNEQFF. The DNA of the CDR3 is TGTGCCAGTAGTATGGAGGGAGGCCCCAATGAGCAGTTCTTC.

This clone was seen a handful of times. J is TRBJ1-4 and V is TRBV6-6; D unclear. The CDR3 covers 15 residues. Deletions cut 2 bases from V and 0 bases from J, with 7 bases between. CDR1 is MNHNY and CDR2 is SVGAGI in the germline V gene (reference sequence). The CDR3 sequence: CASSYGPATNEKLFF. CDR3 DNA: TGTGCCAGCAGTTACGGGCCGGCAACTAATGAAAAACTGTTTTTT.

The gene calls are TRBV3-1 (or the pseudogene TRBV3-2) and TRBJ2-1; 8 bases map to TRBD2. Germline CDR1 and CDR2: LGHDT and YNNKEL (reference sequence). The J segment lost 10 bases and the V segment lost 4 bases, leaving 12 bases of the junction unmatched. CDR3 length: 15 residues. CDR3 DNA sequence: TGTGCCAGCAGCCCGCCGGGGGAGCGGGAGTGGGAGCAGTTCTTC. It encodes CASSPPGEREWEQFF.

Regarding this clone: Other DNA sequences in this specimen translate into the identical CDR3. The V and J genes are TRBV14 and TRBJ2-5; no clear D gene. The CDR3 length is 11 residues. Germline CDR1 is SGHDN and CDR2 is FVKESK. V was cut by 3 bases and J by 5 bases, with 4 bases left in between. The CDR3 DNA reads TGTGCCAGCAGCCATAGTGAGACCCAGTACTTC. This codes for CASSHSETQYF.

This chain connects TRBV7-2 to TRBJ1-1; 8 positions agree with TRBD1. The CDR3 is 14 amino acids. Losses at the gene ends were 2 bases for V and 6 bases for J; bases not matched to a gene: 5. The germline V gene encodes CDR1 SGHTA and CDR2 FQGNSA. CDR3 DNA: TGTGCCAGCAGCTTAAGGACAGGGAGGGCTGAAGCTTTCTTT. It codes for CASSLRTGRAEAFF.